This T cell receptor (beta chain) was found in a study of shared clonotypes between healthy human individuals. Study-level results: An expected dependence of interdonor clonotype sharing on sequencing depth was noted.

Unmatched junction bases numbered 14, after V lost 7 bases and J lost 5 bases. CDR1 and CDR2 (germline): SQVTM, ANQGSEA. This CDR3 is built from 14 residues. About this clone: Its cognate antigen is unknown.

The healthy adult donors were HIV-negative and reported no recent acute infections or vaccinations. A CD45RA-negative memory subset and a CD45RA+ naive subset were separated from the CD4+ cells. In replicate PCRs of sorted subsets, around 200 ng DNA, some 28,000 T cell genomes, was used. Some clones are missing from TCRdb's copy, which holds only in-frame ones; the method was immunoSEQ multiplex PCR. The sample has over a million clones; roughly 95% are singletons. This clonotype was sampled from a man in his thirties or forties in good health. The chain is built from TRBV29-1 and TRBJ2-7; TRBD1 agrees at 7 bases. Sequenced input: naive CD4+ T cells sorted from blood. Subset noted: CD45RA+ positively selected. The CDR3 bases are TGCAGCGCAGGCCCCGGGACAGATTCTAACGAGCAGTACTTC. The encoded protein is CSAGPGTDSNEQYF.